Detailed here is one T cell receptor (beta chain). The data originate from a study of T cells after yellow fever vaccination. This CDR3 contains 15 residues. With 6 bases removed from V and 1 base from J, the gap between germline ends came to 18 bases. Germline V CDR1 and CDR2: DFQATT, SNEGSKA (reference sequence). From the 5' RACE reads, TCRdb called clonotypes with MiXCR, one entry per CDR3 protein. The sample holds under 550,000 distinct CDR3 sequences, 21% seen once. The chain combines TRBV20-1 with TRBJ1-1, with D tentatively TRBD1 (5 bases). The sequence came from a man aged 18-30 years who received the YFV17D yellow fever vaccine. Specimen: PBMCs, collected approximately 20 days after the first yellow fever vaccination. The CDR3 sequence: CSAGHAGGANTEAFF. CDR3 nucleotides: TGCAGTGCCGGCCACGCGGGGGGTGCGAACACTGAAGCTTTCTTT.